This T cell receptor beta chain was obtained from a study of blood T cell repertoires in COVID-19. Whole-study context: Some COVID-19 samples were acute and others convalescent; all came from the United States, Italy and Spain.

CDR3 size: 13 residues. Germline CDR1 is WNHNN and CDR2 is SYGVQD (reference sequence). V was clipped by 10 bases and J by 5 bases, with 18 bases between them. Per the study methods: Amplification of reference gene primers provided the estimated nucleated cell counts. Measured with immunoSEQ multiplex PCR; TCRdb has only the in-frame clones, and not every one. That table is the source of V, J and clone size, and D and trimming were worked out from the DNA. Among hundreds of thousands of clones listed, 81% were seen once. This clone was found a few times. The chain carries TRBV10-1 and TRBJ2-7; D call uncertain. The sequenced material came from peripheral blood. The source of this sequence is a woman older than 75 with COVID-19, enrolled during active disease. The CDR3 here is CATQDVHSNEQYF. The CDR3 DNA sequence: TGCGCCACCCAGGATGTTCATTCAAACGAGCAGTACTTC.